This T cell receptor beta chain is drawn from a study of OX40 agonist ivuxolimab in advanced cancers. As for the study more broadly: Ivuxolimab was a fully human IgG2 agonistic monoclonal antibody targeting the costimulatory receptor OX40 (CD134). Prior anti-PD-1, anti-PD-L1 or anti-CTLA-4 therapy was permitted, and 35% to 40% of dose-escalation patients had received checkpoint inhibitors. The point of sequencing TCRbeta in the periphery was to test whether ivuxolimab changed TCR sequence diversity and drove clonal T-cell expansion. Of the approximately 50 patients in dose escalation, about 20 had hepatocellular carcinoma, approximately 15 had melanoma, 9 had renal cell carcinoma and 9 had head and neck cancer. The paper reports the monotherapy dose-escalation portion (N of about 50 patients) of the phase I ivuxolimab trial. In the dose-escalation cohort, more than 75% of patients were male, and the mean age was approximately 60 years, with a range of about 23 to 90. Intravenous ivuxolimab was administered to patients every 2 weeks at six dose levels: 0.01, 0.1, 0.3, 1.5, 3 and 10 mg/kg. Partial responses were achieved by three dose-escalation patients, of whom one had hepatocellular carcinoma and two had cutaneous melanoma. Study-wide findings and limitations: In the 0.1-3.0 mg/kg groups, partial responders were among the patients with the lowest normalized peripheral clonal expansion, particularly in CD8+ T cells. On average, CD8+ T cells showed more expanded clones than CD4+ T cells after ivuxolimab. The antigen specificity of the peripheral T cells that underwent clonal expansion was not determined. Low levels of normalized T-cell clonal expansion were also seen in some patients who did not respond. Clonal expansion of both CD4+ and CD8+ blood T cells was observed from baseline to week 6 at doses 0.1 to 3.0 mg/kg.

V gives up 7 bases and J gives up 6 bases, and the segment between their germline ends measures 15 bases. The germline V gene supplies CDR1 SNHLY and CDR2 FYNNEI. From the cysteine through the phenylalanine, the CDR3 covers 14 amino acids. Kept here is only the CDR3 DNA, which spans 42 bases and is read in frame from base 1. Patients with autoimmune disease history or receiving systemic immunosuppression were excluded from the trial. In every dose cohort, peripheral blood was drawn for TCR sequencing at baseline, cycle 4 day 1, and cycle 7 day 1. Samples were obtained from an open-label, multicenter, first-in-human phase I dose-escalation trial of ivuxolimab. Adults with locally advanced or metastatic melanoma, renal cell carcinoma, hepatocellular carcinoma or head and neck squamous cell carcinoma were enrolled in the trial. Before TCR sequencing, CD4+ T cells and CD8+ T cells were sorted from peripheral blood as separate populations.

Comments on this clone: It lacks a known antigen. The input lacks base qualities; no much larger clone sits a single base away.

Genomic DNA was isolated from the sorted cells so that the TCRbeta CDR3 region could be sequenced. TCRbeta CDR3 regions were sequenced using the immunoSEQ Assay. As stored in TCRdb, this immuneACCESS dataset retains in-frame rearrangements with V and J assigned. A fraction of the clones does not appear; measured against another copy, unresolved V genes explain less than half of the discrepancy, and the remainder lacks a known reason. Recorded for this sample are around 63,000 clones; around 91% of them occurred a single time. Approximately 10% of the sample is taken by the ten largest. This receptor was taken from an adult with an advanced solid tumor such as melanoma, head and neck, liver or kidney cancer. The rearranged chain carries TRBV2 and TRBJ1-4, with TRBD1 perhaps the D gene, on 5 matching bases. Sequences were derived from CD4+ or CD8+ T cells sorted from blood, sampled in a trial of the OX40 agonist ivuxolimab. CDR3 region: CASKGPGYYEKLFF. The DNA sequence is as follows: TGTGCCAGCAAGGGACCAGGGTATTATGAAAAACTGTTTTTT.